The 17 T cell receptor beta chains in this list originate from one sample, sequenced in a study of molecular identifiers for immune sequencing clone quantification. One entry per CDR3 protein results from TCRdb running MiXCR on the PCR reads. The repertoire includes hundreds of thousands of distinct CDR3 sequences, roughly 25% of them detected once, and about 0.81% sits in the top ten. The sequenced sample consisted of naive CD8+ T cells from blood, with Jurkat cell RNA spiked in. Subset specified: FACS-sorted CD8+CD4-CCR7+CD45RA+ naive T cells. These receptors were taken from a human donor in good health. Some libraries in this study had Jurkat cell RNA spiked in.

In the case of this clonotype: This may come from a read error, since a much larger clone is one base off. The chain uses TRBV4-1 and TRBJ2-3; D perhaps matches TRBD2 (6 bases). The CDR3 has 16 residues. From germline, CDR1 is MGHRA and CDR2 YSYEKL. V was clipped by 1 base and J by 3 bases, with 14 bases between them. The CDR3 reads CASSQGAGHGTDTQYF. For the CDR3, the DNA is TGCGCCAGCAGCCAAGGGGCGGGGCATGGGACAGATACGCAGTATTTT.

This clonotype was seen repeatedly, ten times or more. The chain couples TRBV7-8 to TRBJ2-3; 11 nucleotides match TRBD2. The CDR3 consists of 15 residues. Germline lookup yields CDR1 SGHVS and CDR2 FQNEAQ. V lost 4 bases and J lost 1; bases outside the gene matches: 1. The CDR3 sequence: CASSSTSGGTDTQYF. Here the CDR3 DNA reads TGTGCCAGCAGCTCGACTAGCGGGGGCACAGATACGCAGTATTTT.

Concerning this clonotype itself: This may be a read error, as it is one base from a much larger clone. This sequence joins TRBV28 and TRBJ2-1, with D possibly being TRBD1 or TRBD2 (6 bases each). Germline CDR1 reads MDHEN; CDR2 reads SYDVKM. CDR3 length: 13 residues. The CDR3 nucleotides read TGTGCCAGCAGTTTTGGAGGGGACAATGAGCAGCTCTTC. As protein: CASSFGGDNEQLF.

Note on this clonotype: Being one base from a much bigger clone, this may be a read error. The chain carries TRBV28 and TRBJ2-5; D remains ambiguous. Per germline, CDR1 MDHEN and CDR2 SYDVKM. There are 14 residues in the CDR3. CDR3 in DNA: TGTGCCAGCAGTTTACCAGAACCGCAAGTGACCCAGTACTTC. Translating gives CASSLPEPQVTQYF. The whole variable domain, remainder taken from reference TRBV28 and TRBJ2-5, is DVKVTQSSRYLVKRTGEKVFLECVQDMDHENMFWYRQDPGLGLRLIYFSYDVKMKEKGDIPEGYSVSREKKERFSLILESASTNQTSMYLCASSLPEPQVTQYFGPGTRLLVL.

This clonotype was recorded at least ten times. The chain carries TRBV18 and TRBJ1-1; D gene uncertain. Germline CDR1 KGHSH, CDR2 LQKENI. The CDR3 spans 14 residues. V dropped 4 bases and J dropped 5 bases, with 14 bases sitting between them. CDR3 coding DNA: TGTGCCAGCTCACGCCTTGATTTTGAGACTGAAGCTTTCTTT. Translation: CASSRLDFETEAFF.

The sample holds one count of this clonotype. The chain employs TRBV7-6 and TRBJ2-2; 8 bases are shared with TRBD1. Trimming cost V 5 bases and J 0 bases; bases outside gene matches: 17. The CDR3 is 20 residues long. The germline V gene encodes CDR1 SGHVS and CDR2 FNYEAQ. In DNA, the CDR3 is TGTGCCAGCAGCCTCATAGTTCGGGGATCAGGGGGCGCGAACACCGGGGAGCTGTTTTTT. It encodes CASSLIVRGSGGANTGELFF.

This clonotype has ten or more counts. The J gene is TRBJ2-1, the V gene TRBV24-1; a weak D match, TRBD2 (5 bases). Between the trimmed V and J ends, which lost 10 bases and 0 bases, there was a span of 9 bases. The CDR3 is 13 residues long. Germline CDR1 reads KGHDR; CDR2 reads SFDVKD. The CDR3 region is CATTGSSYNEQFF. DNA for the CDR3: TGTGCCACGACGGGGTCCTCCTACAATGAGCAGTTCTTC.

Concerning this clonotype: Given a much more abundant clone one base away, this may be a read error. This chain uses TRBV4-1 with TRBJ2-3; maybe TRBD1 (7 bases). In germline, CDR1 is MGHRA, CDR2 YSYEKL. This CDR3 region has 17 residues. As DNA, the CDR3 is TGCGCCAGCAGCCAAGATGAGTACAGGGGACTCACAGATACGCACTATTTT. This translates into CASSQDEYRGLTDTHYF.

This chain connects TRBV29-1 to TRBJ2-7; D is unclear. Germline CDR1 and CDR2: SQVTM and ANQGSEA. This CDR3 has 12 amino acids. Trimming removed 1 base at V and 3 bases at J, with 7 bases between. The CDR3 protein is CSVEAVGYEQYF. The CDR3 DNA sequence: TGCAGCGTTGAAGCAGTGGGCTACGAGCAGTACTTC.

This clonotype was seen repeatedly, ten times or more. The gene calls are TRBV7-2 and TRBJ2-3, with TRBD2 identical over 8 bases. The germline CDR1 and CDR2 sequences are SGHTA and FQGNSA. The CDR3 is 17 amino acids. V lost 2 bases and J lost 4; bases outside the gene matches: 11. The CDR3 region has the DNA TGTGCCAGCAGCTTATCTAGCGGGCCCCTCGCCCCAGATACGCAGTATTTT. Its protein is CASSLSSGPLAPDTQYF.

This clonotype was seen a few times. This chain links TRBV30 with TRBJ2-1; D remains ambiguous. V lost 1 base and J 2 bases, leaving 9 bases between the germline ends. The CDR3 loop spans 14 amino acids. Per the germline V gene, CDR1 is GTSNPN and CDR2 is SVGIG (reference sequence). The chain's CDR3 is CAWSGLIPYNEQFF. The CDR3 nucleotides are TGTGCCTGGAGTGGGTTAATTCCCTACAATGAGCAGTTCTTC.

This clonotype occurred many times. V gene TRBV4-1 combines with J gene TRBJ2-7, with a tentative D call TRBD1 (5 bases). Trimming took off 4 bases at V and 6 bases at J, with 16 bases between the two ends. Per germline, CDR1 MGHRA and CDR2 YSYEKL. There are 14 residues in the CDR3. The CDR3 loop reads CASSPKTQGFEQYF. DNA for the CDR3: TGCGCCAGCAGCCCGAAAACCCAGGGTTTCGAGCAGTACTTC.

On this clonotype: This may come from a read error, since a much larger clone is one base off. The chain employs TRBV29-1 and TRBJ2-7; D not certain. V gave up 3 bases and J gave up 3 bases, with 12 bases separating them. This CDR3 is built from 13 residues. Germline lookup yields CDR1 SQVTM and CDR2 ANQGSEA. The DNA of the CDR3 is TGCAGCGTTGAGTGGGGTTCCCACTACGAGCAGTACTTC. As protein: CSVEWGSHYEQYF.

This clonotype was counted between two and nine times. A much more abundant neighbour one base away suggests this may be a read error. The rearrangement joins TRBV28 to TRBJ1-1, with D unresolved. The CDR3 loop spans 13 amino acids. Germline assignment: CDR1 MDHEN and CDR2 SYDVKM. The V end lost 6 bases, the J end lost 4 bases, and 12 bases lay between the germline ends. The CDR3 DNA follows: TGTGCCAGCAGAGTCAGCTCGATCACTGAAGCTTTCTTT. This gives the protein CASRVSSITEAFF.

V and J are TRBV20-1 and TRBJ1-1, with no clear D. The CDR3 is made up of 11 amino acids. Germline V gives CDR1 DFQATT, CDR2 SNEGSKA (reference sequence). V was trimmed by 1 base and J by 7 bases, leaving 7 bases between them. The CDR3 loop reads CSARAGNEAFF. The CDR3 region has the DNA TGCAGTGCTAGAGCCGGAAATGAAGCTTTCTTT.

This clonotype was observed many times. The chain employs TRBV6-4 and TRBJ2-1; possibly TRBD1 for D (5 bases). Trimming removed 0 bases at V and 7 bases at J, with 7 bases between. This CDR3 comprises 13 residues. Germline loops: CDR1 MRHNA, CDR2 SNTAGT. As DNA, the CDR3 is TGTGCCAGCAGTGACTCATCAGGGAATGAGCAGTTCTTC. This gives the protein CASSDSSGNEQFF.

J is TRBJ2-5 and V is TRBV6-2 or TRBV6-3; 9 positions match TRBD2. This CDR3 spans 20 amino acids. Germline lookup yields CDR1 MNHEY and CDR2 SVGEGT. V shed 2 bases and J 4 bases; nucleotides not matched to a gene: 20. The CDR3, as DNA: TGTGCCAGCAGTTACCCGGAGGGATTAGCGGGAGCCTCGAATATAGAGACCCAGTACTTC. Protein product: CASSYPEGLAGASNIETQYF.